This entry is about one T cell receptor beta chain. Measured with immunoSEQ multiplex PCR; TCRdb has only the in-frame clones, and not every one. The data show tens of thousands of clones, about 90% seen once. The data belong to a study of technical replicates of blood from four donors. The CDR3 extends over 16 amino acids. Trimming stripped 6 bases from V and 2 bases from J, with 19 bases between. Germline-derived CDR1 and CDR2 are ENHRY and SYGVKD. The receptor's source is a human donor in good health. The sequenced sample consisted of T cells isolated from PBMCs. V gene TRBV10-3 combines with J gene TRBJ1-1; TRBD1 is a possible D gene (6 bases). CDR3 in DNA: TGTGCCATCAGCCCTACCCTAGACAGGCGAAACACTGAAGCTTTCTTT. This gives the protein CAISPTLDRRNTEAFF.